These 13 T cell receptor beta chains share one sample of origin, sequenced in a study of regulatory T cells in long-lasting Graves disease. Arm-PCR of CDR3 regions with iRepertoire HTBI primers generated TCR beta libraries. TCRdb re-called the multiplex PCR reads with MiXCR, one entry per CDR3 protein. The table lists hundreds of thousands of distinct CDR3 sequences, 15% to 20% of them singletons, with roughly 27% in the top ten. Time point specified: newly diagnosed GD, antithyroid drugs for less than 3 months. TCR sequences were obtained from RNA taken from PBMCs. These same data were also listed under a study on T cells in Graves' hyperthyroidism and ophthalmopathy.

The source was peripheral blood mononuclear cells (PBMCs), collected at new diagnosis, from a patient treated with antithyroid drugs. The receptors were sampled from a man in his forties with Graves disease.

The sample holds many counts of this clonotype. The chain has TRBV2 and TRBJ2-7; no reliable D call. In germline, CDR1 is SNHLY, CDR2 FYNNEI. This CDR3 region has 16 residues. Trimming removed 4 bases from V and 2 bases from J, with 18 bases in between. CDR3 coding DNA: TGTGCCAGCAGTGGGCCCAGGCGGCTTGGGACCTACGAGCAGTACTTC. Amino acids: CASSGPRRLGTYEQYF.

This clonotype was detected only a few times. CDR3 sequence (DNA): TGCAGCGTTGCAGCGGGGACTAGCGCCAATGAGCAGTTCTTC. Protein sequence: CSVAAGTSANEQFF. J is TRBJ2-1 and V is TRBV29-1, with TRBD2 matching over 10 bases. Germline V gives CDR1 SQVTM, CDR2 ANQGSEA. The CDR3 loop spans 14 amino acids. V lost 4 bases to trimming and J lost 6 bases; unmatched junction nucleotides: 6.

The chain has TRBV5-6 and TRBJ2-1; D is uncertain. Trimming stripped 3 bases from V and 5 bases from J, with 6 bases between. CDR1 is SGHDT, CDR2 YYEEEE, per germline. The CDR3 covers 12 residues. This CDR3 reads CASSWGDNEQFF. The CDR3 region has the DNA TGTGCCAGCAGCTGGGGTGACAATGAGCAGTTCTTC.

This clonotype was counted ten times or more. The chain's CDR3 is CASSFRTESYEQYF. CDR3 coding DNA: TGTGCCAGCAGCTTCAGGACGGAGAGCTACGAGCAGTACTTC. The chain has TRBV7-9 and TRBJ2-7; D gene uncertain. V shed 3 bases and J shed 3 bases, with 12 bases lying between them. CDR1 and CDR2 (germline): SEHNR, FQNEAQ (reference sequence). This CDR3 spans 14 amino acids.

This clonotype appeared many times. The gene calls are TRBV10-3 and TRBJ1-1, with 7 bases aligning to TRBD1. The CDR3 is 12 residues long. Trimming at V came to 10 bases and at J to 3 bases, leaving 5 bases not matched to a gene. Germline V lookup: CDR1 ENHRY, CDR2 SYGVKD. The CDR3 DNA follows: TGTGCCACCAGGACAGGCGACACTGAAGCTTTCTTT. This translates into CATRTGDTEAFF.

This clonotype was counted a few times. CDR3: CASSHPWGLASNEQFF. CDR3 sequence (DNA): TGTGCCAGCAGTCACCCTTGGGGACTAGCATCCAATGAGCAGTTCTTC. V is TRBV28 and J is TRBJ2-1, with 9 nucleotides matching TRBD2. In germline, CDR1 is MDHEN, CDR2 SYDVKM. The CDR3 sequence is 16 residues long. The junction had 11 bases not matched to a gene; V was cut back by 5 bases and J by 6 bases.

This clonotype came up many times. The rearrangement links TRBV3-1 to TRBJ2-1; TRBD1 or TRBD2 may be the D gene (5 bases each). The CDR3 length is 17 residues. Per germline, CDR1 LGHDT and CDR2 YNNKEL (reference sequence). Trimming cost V 1 base and J 8 bases, with 21 bases left between them. The CDR3 nucleotides are TGTGCCAGCAGCCAAGTCTTCTCGGGGCGTAGGAGCGATGAGCAGTTCTTC. Amino acid sequence: CASSQVFSGRRSDEQFF.

This clonotype was recorded a few times. The rearrangement links TRBV20-1 to TRBJ1-6, with a tentative D call TRBD1 (6 bases). The V end was cut by 2 bases, the J end by 2 bases, with 10 bases between. Germline assignment: CDR1 DFQATT and CDR2 SNEGSKA (reference sequence). CDR3 length: 15 amino acids. The CDR3 coding sequence is TGCAGTGCTAGACGGCGGACAGCCTATAATTCACCCCTCCACTTT. Protein: CSARRRTAYNSPLHF.

Many counts were recorded for this clonotype. The chain links TRBV6-1 to TRBJ1-1, with unresolved D. Between the trimmed V and J ends, which lost 5 bases and 1 base, there was a span of 14 bases. The CDR3 contains 15 residues. Germline assignment: CDR1 MNHNS and CDR2 SASEGT. The CDR3 region is CASSRRLTSNTEAFF. The CDR3 DNA reads TGTGCCAGCAGTCGGCGTCTCACCTCGAACACTGAAGCTTTCTTT.

This clonotype has ten or more counts. V gene TRBV5-1 combines with J gene TRBJ1-4, with unresolved D. This CDR3 has 15 residues. Germline CDR1 and CDR2: SGHRS and YFSETQ. V was pared by 0 bases and J by 3 bases, with 9 bases between. The CDR3 bases are TGCGCCAGCAGCTTGGCCTCGGGTCCTAATGAAAAACTGTTTTTT. Translation gives CASSLASGPNEKLFF.

This clonotype was recorded at least ten times. The chain uses TRBV27 and TRBJ2-7; 8 bases fit TRBD1. The CDR3 loop spans 14 amino acids. CDR1 and CDR2 from the germline V gene are MNHEY and SMNVEV (reference sequence). J lost 5 bases, V lost 6 bases, and 9 bases had no gene match. CDR3 coding DNA: TGTGCCAGCAGGCCCGGGACAGGTTCCCACGAGCAGTACTTC. This translates into CASRPGTGSHEQYF.

This clonotype was counted many times. This chain links TRBV2 with TRBJ2-1, with 9 bases identical to TRBD2. The CDR3 is 16 amino acids. CDR1 and CDR2 (germline): SNHLY, FYNNEI. Trimming at V came to 6 bases and at J to 7 bases, leaving 13 bases not matched to a gene. The CDR3 nucleotides are TGTGCCAGCAGGAGAGCCGGCGGGGGGGCGTCGAATGAGCAGTTCTTC. It specifies CASRRAGGGASNEQFF.

The gene calls are TRBV5-1 and TRBJ2-1, with unresolved D. V lost 8 bases, J lost 0 bases, and 15 bases lay in between. The CDR3 totals 15 residues. Germline V gene data show CDR1 as SGHRS and CDR2 as YFSETQ. DNA for the CDR3: TGCGCCAGTGGTAAATCTACTCTCTCCTACAATGAGCAGTTCTTC. It specifies CASGKSTLSYNEQFF.